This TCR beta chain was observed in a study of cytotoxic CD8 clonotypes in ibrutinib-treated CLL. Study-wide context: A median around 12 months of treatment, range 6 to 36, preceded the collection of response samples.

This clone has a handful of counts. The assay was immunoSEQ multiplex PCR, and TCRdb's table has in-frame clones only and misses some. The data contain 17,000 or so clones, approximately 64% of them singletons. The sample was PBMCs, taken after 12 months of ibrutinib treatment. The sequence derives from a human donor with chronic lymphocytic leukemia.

This CDR3 is CASSSGTGREAFF. Written as DNA, the CDR3 is TGTGCCAGCAGCTCGGGAACGGGGCGGGAGGCTTTCTTT. This rearrangement joins TRBV7-3 to TRBJ1-1; possibly TRBD1 for D (5 bases). CDR1 and CDR2 (germline): SGHTA, FQGTGA. This CDR3 contains 13 residues. V lost 4 bases, J lost 11 bases, and 17 bases lay in between.